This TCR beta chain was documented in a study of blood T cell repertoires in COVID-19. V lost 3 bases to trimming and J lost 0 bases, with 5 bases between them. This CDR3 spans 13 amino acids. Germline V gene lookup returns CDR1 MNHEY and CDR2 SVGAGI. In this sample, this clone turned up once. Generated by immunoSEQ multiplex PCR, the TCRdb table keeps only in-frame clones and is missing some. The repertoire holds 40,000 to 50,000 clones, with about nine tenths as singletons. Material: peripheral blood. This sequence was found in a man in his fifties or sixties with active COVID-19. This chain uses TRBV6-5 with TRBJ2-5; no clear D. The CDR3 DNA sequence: TGTGCCAGCAGTTATGAGCACCAAGAGACCCAGTACTTC. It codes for CASSYEHQETQYF.